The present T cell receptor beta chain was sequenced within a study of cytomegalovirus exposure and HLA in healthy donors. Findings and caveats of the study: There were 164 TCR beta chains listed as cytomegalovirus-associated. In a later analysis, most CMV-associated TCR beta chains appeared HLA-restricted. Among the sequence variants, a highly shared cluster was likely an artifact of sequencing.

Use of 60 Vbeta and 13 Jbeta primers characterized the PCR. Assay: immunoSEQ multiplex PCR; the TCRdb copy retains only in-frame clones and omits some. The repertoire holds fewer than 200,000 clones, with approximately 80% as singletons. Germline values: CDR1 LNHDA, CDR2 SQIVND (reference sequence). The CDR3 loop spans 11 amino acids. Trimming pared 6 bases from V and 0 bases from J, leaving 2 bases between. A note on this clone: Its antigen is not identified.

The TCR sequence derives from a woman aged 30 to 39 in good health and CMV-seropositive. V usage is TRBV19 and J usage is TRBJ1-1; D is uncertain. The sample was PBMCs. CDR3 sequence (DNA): TGTGCCAGTAGCTTGAACACTGAAGCTTTCTTT. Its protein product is CASSLNTEAFF.